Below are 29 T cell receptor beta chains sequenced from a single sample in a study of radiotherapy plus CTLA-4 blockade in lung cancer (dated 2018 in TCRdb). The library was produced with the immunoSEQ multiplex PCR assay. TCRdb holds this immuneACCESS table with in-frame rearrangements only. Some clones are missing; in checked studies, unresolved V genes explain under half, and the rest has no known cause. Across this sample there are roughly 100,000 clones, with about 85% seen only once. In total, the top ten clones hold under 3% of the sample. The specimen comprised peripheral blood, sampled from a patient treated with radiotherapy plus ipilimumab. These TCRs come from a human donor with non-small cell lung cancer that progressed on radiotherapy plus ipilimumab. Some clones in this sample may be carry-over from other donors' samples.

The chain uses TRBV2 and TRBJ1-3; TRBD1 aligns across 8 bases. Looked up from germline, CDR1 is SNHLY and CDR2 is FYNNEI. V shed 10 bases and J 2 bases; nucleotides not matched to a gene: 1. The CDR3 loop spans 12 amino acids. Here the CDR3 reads CAKQGAGNTIYF. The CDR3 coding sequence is TGTGCCAAACAGGGGGCTGGAAACACCATATATTTT.

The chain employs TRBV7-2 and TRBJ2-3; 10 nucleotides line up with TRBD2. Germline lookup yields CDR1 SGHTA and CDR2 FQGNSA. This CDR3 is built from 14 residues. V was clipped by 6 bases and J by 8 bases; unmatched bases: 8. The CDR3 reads CASRPSGGVVTQYF. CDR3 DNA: TGTGCCAGCAGACCTAGCGGGGGCGTAGTTACGCAGTATTTT. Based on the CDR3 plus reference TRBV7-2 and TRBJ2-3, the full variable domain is GAGVSQSPSNKVTEKGKDVELRCDPISGHTALYWYRQSLGQGLEFLIYFQGNSAPDKSGLPSDRFSAERTGGSVSTLTIQRTQQEDSAVYLCASRPSGGVVTQYFGPGTRLTVL.

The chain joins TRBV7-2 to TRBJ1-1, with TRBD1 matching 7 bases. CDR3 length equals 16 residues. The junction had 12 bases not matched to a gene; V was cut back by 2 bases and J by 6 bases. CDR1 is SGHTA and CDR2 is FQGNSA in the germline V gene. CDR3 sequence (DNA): TGTGCCAGCAGCTTATACAGGGGCGAGTTGGGTTCTGAAGCTTTCTTT. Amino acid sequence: CASSLYRGELGSEAFF.

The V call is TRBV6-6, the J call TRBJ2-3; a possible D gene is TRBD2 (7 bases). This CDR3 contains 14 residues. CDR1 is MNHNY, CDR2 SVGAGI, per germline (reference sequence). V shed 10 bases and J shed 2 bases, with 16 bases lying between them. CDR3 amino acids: CATGGRAATDTQYF. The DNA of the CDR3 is TGTGCCACGGGGGGCAGGGCCGCCACAGATACGCAGTATTTT.

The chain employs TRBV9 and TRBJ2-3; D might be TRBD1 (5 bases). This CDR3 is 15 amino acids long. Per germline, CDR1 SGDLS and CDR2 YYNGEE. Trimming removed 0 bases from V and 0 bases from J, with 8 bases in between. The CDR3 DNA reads TGTGCCAGCAGCGTAGAGCAGGGTAGCACAGATACGCAGTATTTT. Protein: CASSVEQGSTDTQYF.

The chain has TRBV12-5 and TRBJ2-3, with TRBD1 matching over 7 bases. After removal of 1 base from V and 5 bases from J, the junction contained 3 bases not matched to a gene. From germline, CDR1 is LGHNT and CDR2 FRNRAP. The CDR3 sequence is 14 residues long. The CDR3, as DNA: TGTGCTAGTGGTTTGGAGGGGGCAGGAGATACGCAGTATTTT. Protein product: CASGLEGAGDTQYF.

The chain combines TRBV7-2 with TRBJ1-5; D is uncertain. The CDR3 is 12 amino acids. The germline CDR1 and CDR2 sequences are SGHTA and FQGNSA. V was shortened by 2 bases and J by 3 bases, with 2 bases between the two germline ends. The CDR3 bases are TGTGCCAGCAGCTTATACAATCAGCCCCAGCATTTT. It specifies CASSLYNQPQHF.

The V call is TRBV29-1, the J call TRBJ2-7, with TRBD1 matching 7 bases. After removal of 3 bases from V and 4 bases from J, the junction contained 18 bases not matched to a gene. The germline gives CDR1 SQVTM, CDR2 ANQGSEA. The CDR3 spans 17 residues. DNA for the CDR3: TGCAGCGTTGAGAAGGGGACCGACAGGGACGGTCGGTACGAGCAGTACTTC. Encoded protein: CSVEKGTDRDGRYEQYF.

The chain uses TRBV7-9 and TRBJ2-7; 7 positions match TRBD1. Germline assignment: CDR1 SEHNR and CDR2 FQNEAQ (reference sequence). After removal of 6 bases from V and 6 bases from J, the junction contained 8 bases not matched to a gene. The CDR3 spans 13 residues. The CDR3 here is CASRLQTGLEQYF. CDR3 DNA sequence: TGTGCCAGCAGACTCCAGACAGGGCTCGAGCAGTACTTC. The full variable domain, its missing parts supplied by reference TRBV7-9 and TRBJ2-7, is DTGVSQNPRHKITKRGQNVTFRCDPISEHNRLYWYRQTLGQGPEFLTYFQNEAQLEKSRLLSDRFSAERPKGSFSTLEIQRTEQGDSAMYLCASRLQTGLEQYFGPGTRLTVT.

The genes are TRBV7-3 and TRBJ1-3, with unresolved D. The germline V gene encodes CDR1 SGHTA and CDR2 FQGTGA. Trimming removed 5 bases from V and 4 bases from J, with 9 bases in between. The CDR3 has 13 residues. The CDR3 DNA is TGTGCCAGCAGCACGGGGTCCGGAAACACCATATATTTT. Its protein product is CASSTGSGNTIYF.

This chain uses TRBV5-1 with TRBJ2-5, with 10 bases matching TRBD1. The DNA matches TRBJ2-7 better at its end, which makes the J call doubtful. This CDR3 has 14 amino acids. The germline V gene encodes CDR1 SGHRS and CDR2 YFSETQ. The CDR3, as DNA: TGCGCCAGCAGCACAACGGGACAGGGGTACGAGCAGTACTTC. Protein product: CASSTTGQGYEQYF.

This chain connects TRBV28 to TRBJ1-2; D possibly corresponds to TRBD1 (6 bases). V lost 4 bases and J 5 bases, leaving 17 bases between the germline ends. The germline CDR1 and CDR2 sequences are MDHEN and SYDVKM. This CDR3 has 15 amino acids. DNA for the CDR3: TGTGCCAGCAGTTCAAGGAAGGGGGGTGGTTATGGCTACACCTTC. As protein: CASSSRKGGGYGYTF.

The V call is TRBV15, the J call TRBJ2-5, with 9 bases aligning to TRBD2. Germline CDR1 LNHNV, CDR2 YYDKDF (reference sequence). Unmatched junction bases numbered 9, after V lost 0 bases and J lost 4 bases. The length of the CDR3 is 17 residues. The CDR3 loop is CATSRDKVAGVRETQYF. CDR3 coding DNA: TGTGCCACCAGCAGAGATAAGGTAGCGGGGGTTCGAGAGACCCAGTACTTC.

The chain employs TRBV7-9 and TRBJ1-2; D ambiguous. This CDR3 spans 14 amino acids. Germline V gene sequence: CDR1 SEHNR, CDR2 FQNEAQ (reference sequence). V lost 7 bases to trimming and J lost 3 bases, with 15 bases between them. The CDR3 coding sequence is TGTGCCAGCACCACCCAGCAGCGCTACTATGGCTACACCTTC. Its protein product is CASTTQQRYYGYTF. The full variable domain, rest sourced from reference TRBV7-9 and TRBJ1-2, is DTGVSQNPRHKITKRGQNVTFRCDPISEHNRLYWYRQTLGQGPEFLTYFQNEAQLEKSRLLSDRFSAERPKGSFSTLEIQRTEQGDSAMYLCASTTQQRYYGYTFGSGTRLTVV.

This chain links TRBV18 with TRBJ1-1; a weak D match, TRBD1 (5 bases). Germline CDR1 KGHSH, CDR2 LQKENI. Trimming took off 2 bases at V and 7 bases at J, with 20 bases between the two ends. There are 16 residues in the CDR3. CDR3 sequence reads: CASSPTTRGVEDEAFF. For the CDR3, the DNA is TGTGCCAGCTCACCAACTACTCGGGGGGTAGAGGATGAAGCTTTCTTT.

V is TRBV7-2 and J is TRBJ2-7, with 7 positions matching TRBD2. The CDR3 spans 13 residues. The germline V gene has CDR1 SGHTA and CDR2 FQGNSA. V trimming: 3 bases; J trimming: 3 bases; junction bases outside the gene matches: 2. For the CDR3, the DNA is TGTGCCAGCAGCTTCACGGGGGGCTACGAGCAGTACTTC. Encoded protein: CASSFTGGYEQYF.

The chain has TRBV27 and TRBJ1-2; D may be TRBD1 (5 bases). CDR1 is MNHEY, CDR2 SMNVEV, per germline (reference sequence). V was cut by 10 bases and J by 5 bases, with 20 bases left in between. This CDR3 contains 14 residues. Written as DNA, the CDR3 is TGTGCCACCAGGGAAGGCAGACAGTTGTATGGCTACACCTTC. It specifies CATREGRQLYGYTF.

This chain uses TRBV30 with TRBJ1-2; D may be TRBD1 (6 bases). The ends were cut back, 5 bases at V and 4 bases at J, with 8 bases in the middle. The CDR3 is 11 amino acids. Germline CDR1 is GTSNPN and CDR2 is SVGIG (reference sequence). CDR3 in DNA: TGTGCCTGGGGACAGCTCTATGGCTACACCTTC. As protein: CAWGQLYGYTF.

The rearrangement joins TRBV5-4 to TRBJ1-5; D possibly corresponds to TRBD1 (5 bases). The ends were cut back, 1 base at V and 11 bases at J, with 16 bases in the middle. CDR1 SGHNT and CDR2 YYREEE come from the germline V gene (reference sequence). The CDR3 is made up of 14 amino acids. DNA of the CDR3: TGTGCCAGCAGCTTGAAAGGGGTGAGGCATTCCCAGCATTTT. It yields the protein CASSLKGVRHSQHF.

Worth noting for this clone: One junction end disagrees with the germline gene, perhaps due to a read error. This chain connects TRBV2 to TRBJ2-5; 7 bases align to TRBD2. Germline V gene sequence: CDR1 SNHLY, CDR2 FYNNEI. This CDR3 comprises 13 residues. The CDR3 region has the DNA TGTGCCAGCAATGAACTAGCGAGAGAGACCCAGTACTTC. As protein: CASNELARETQYF. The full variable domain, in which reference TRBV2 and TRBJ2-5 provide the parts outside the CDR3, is EPEVTQTPSHQVTQMGQEVILRCVPISNHLYFYWYRQILGQKVEFLVSFYNNEISEKSEIFDDQFSVERPDGSNFTLKIRSTKLEDSAMYFCASNELARETQYFGPGTRLLVL.

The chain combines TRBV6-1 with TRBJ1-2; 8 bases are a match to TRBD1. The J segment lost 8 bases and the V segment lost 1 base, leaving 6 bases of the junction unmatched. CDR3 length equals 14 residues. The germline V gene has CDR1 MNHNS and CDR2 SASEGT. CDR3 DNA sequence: TGTGCCAGCAGTGAAGGACAGGGGTTGTGGGGCTACACCTTC. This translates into CASSEGQGLWGYTF.

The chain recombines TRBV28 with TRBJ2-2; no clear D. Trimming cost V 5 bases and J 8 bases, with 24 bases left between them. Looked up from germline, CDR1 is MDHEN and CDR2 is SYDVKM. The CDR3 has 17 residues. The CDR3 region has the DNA TGTGCCAGCAGTCCGGGCCCGACGTACCGGCTTGTTGGGGAGCTGTTTTTT. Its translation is CASSPGPTYRLVGELFF.

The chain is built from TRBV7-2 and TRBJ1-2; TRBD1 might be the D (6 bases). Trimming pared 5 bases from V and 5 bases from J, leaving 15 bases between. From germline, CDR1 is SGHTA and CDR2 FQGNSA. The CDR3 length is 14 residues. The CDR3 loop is CASSPGGAGYGYTF. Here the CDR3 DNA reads TGTGCCAGCAGCCCCGGGGGCGCGGGGTATGGCTACACCTTC.

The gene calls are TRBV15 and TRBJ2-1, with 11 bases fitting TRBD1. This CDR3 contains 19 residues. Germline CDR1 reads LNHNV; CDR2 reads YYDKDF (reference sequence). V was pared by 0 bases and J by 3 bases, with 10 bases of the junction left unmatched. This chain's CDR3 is CATSRDGVGQGAGYNEQFF. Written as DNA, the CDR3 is TGTGCCACCAGCAGAGATGGGGTCGGACAGGGGGCTGGCTACAATGAGCAGTTCTTC.

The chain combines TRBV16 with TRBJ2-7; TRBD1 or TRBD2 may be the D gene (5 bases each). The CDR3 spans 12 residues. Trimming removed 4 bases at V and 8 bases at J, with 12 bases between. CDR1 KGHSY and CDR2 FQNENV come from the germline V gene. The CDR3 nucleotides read TGTGCCAGCAGCCCCCCCCTGGGACAGCAGTACTTC. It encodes CASSPPLGQQYF.

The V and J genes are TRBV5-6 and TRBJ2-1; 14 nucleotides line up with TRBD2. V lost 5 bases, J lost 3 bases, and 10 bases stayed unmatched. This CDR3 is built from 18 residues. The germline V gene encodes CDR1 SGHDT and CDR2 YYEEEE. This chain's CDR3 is CASRSGTSGGIFYNEQFF. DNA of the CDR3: TGTGCCAGCAGGTCCGGGACTAGCGGGGGAATATTCTACAATGAGCAGTTCTTC.

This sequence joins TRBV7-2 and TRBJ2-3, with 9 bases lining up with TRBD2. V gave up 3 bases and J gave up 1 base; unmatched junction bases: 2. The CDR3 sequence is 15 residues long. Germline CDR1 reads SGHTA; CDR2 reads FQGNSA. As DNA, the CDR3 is TGTGCCAGCAGCTTGCGGGGGGGCCGCACAGATACGCAGTATTTT. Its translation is CASSLRGGRTDTQYF.

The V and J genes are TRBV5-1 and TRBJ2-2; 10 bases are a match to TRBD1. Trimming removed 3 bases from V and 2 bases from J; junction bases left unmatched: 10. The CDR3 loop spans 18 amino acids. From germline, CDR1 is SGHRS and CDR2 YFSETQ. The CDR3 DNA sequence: TGCGCCAGCAGCTCTATCCGGGACAGGGGACTAAACACCGGGGAGCTGTTTTTT. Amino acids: CASSSIRDRGLNTGELFF.

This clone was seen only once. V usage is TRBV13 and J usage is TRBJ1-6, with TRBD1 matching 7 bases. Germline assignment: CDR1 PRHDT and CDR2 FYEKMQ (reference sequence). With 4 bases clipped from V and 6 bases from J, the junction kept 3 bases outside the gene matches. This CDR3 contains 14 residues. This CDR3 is CASSWGQLNSPLHF. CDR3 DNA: TGTGCCAGCAGCTGGGGACAGCTTAATTCACCCCTCCACTTT.